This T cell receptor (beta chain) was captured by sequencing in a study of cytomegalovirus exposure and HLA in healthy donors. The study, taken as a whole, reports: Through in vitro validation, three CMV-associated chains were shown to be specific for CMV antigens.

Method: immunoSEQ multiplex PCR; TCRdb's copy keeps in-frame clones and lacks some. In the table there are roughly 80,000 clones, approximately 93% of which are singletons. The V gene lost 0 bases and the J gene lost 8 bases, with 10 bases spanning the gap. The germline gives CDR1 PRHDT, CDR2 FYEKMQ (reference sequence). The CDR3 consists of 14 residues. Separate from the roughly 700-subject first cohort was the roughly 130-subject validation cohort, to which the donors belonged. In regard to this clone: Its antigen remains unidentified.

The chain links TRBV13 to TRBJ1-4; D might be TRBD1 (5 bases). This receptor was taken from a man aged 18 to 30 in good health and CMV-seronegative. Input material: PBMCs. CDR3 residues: CASSLGLRGEKLFF. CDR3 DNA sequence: TGTGCCAGCAGCTTAGGCCTAAGGGGAGAAAAACTGTTTTTT.